Listed below are T cell receptor beta chains from one sample, sequenced in a study of cytomegalovirus exposure and HLA in healthy donors. Data came from immunoSEQ multiplex PCR; TCRdb stores just in-frame clones and leaves some out. Of roughly 220,000 clones in the sample, 80% to 95% were seen once. The material sequenced was PBMCs. Every receptor here comes from a woman aged 18-29 years in good health and CMV-seronegative. The CDR3 runs from the conserved cysteine through the conserved F or W. The order of the fields is D gene, J gene, clone size, V gene, CDR3 protein, CDR3 DNA. The D gene is left open where the match is weak. Size is stated for part of the rows, as once, few or many counts, or as a class when the clone is expanded.

>TRBD1|TRBJ1-4|-|TRBV10-3
CAMRQGFSATNEKLFF
TGTGCCATGAGACAGGGGTTTTCCGCAACTAATGAAAAACTGTTTTTT
>TRBD1|TRBJ2-7|once|TRBV27
CASSPGTGGLEQYF
TGTGCCAGCAGTCCAGGGACAGGGGGGCTCGAGCAGTACTTC
>-|TRBJ1-3|-|TRBV6-1
CASSEGASGNTIYF
TGTGCCAGCAGTGAAGGGGCAAGTGGAAACACCATATATTTT
>-|TRBJ2-6|-|TRBV19
CASRKTRDAGANVLTF
TGTGCCAGTAGAAAAACGCGGGATGCTGGGGCCAACGTCCTGACTTTC
>TRBD1|TRBJ2-7|-|TRBV5-4
CASSLPTGGRGSSYEQYF
TGTGCCAGCAGCTTGCCGACAGGGGGCAGGGGGAGCTCCTACGAGCAGTACTTC
>-|TRBJ1-1|-|TRBV9
CASSPRFGARSTEAFF
TGTGCCAGCAGCCCCAGGTTTGGGGCGCGGAGCACTGAAGCTTTCTTT
>TRBD1|TRBJ1-5|-|TRBV12-5
CASGWDRGLDQPQHF
TGTGCTAGTGGTTGGGACAGGGGGTTGGATCAGCCCCAGCATTTT
>-|TRBJ2-1|-|TRBV5-1
CASSPLALSSYNEQFF
TGCGCCAGCAGCCCCTTAGCCCTGAGCTCCTACAATGAGCAGTTCTTC
>TRBD1|TRBJ2-7|-|TRBV7-9
CASSLPTGQGAGDYEQYF
TGTGCCAGCAGCTTACCGACTGGACAGGGGGCAGGAGACTACGAGCAGTACTTC
>TRBD1|TRBJ1-6|-|TRBV6-6
CASSARTGKNSPLHF
TGTGCCAGCAGCGCCCGGACAGGAAAGAATTCACCCCTCCACTTT
>-|TRBJ1-2|-|TRBV30
CAWSFPTYGYTF
TGTGCCTGGAGTTTTCCAACTTATGGCTACACCTTC
>-|TRBJ1-5|-|TRBV27
CASSFRGSNQPQHF
TGTGCCAGCAGTTTCAGAGGTAGCAATCAGCCCCAGCATTTT
>-|TRBJ2-7|-|TRBV4-1
CASSRTQAVHEQYF
TGCGCCAGCAGCCGGACACAGGCGGTTCACGAGCAGTACTTC
>-|TRBJ1-1|once|TRBV2
CATAGTEAFF
TGTGCCACCGCGGGGACTGAAGCTTTCTTT
>-|TRBJ1-4|-|TRBV19
CASSAGGMANEKLFF
TGTGCCAGTAGTGCCGGGGGTATGGCTAATGAAAAACTGTTTTTT
>-|TRBJ2-7|-|TRBV11-2
CASSLDLDRRISYEQYF
TGTGCCAGCAGCTTAGATCTAGACAGGCGGATCTCCTACGAGCAGTACTTC
>-|TRBJ2-3|-|TRBV7-3
CASSVRGPGTNTDTQYF
TGTGCCAGCAGCGTCCGGGGGCCCGGGACTAACACAGATACGCAGTATTTT
>TRBD2|TRBJ2-7|-|TRBV19
CASSKRLAGERLTYEQYF
TGTGCCAGTAGTAAACGACTAGCGGGAGAGAGGTTAACCTACGAGCAGTACTTC
>-|TRBJ1-1|-|TRBV29-1
CSVAMNTEAFF
TGCAGCGTTGCTATGAACACTGAAGCTTTCTTT
>-|TRBJ2-3|-|TRBV10-1
CASSDGRNTQYF
TGCGCCAGCAGTGACGGTCGAAATACGCAGTATTTT
>TRBD1|TRBJ2-7|-|TRBV5-5
CASSSLGQGASEQYF
TGTGCCAGCAGCTCCTTGGGACAGGGGGCATCCGAGCAGTACTTC
>TRBD2|TRBJ2-7|-|TRBV29-1
CSVEDVVAGALEQYF
TGCAGCGTTGAAGATGTAGTAGCGGGAGCACTCGAGCAGTACTTC
>-|TRBJ1-1|-|TRBV30
CARNRGGENTEAFF
TGTGCACGGAATCGTGGCGGCGAGAACACTGAAGCTTTCTTT
>-|TRBJ1-1|-|TRBV10-1
CASSERGPLEAFF
TGCGCCAGCAGTGAGAGGGGCCCTCTTGAAGCTTTCTTT
>-|TRBJ2-7|-|TRBV30
CAWSVRLLGQATYEQYF
TGTGCCTGGAGTGTTAGACTTCTGGGGCAGGCTACCTACGAGCAGTACTTC
>TRBD1|TRBJ1-2|-|TRBV27
CASSSGTANYGYTF
TGTGCCAGCAGCTCCGGGACAGCTAACTATGGCTACACCTTC
>-|TRBJ1-6|-|TRBV11-2
CASSSPPDSSYNSPLHF
TGTGCCAGCAGCTCTCCGCCTGATAGCTCCTATAATTCACCCCTCCACTTT
>TRBD1|TRBJ2-7|-|TRBV27
CASSPVRGTGPSYEQYF
TGTGCCAGCAGCCCTGTCCGTGGGACAGGGCCCTCCTACGAGCAGTACTTC
>-|TRBJ2-1|-|TRBV28
CASSRVQGTYNEQFF
TGTGCCAGCAGTAGGGTCCAGGGCACCTACAATGAGCAGTTCTTC
>TRBD1|TRBJ2-1|-|TRBV9
CASSAILQGARGNEQFF
TGTGCCAGCAGCGCCATCTTACAGGGGGCGCGTGGCAATGAGCAGTTCTTC
>-|TRBJ1-2|-|TRBV6-5
CASSYSSEGGYGYTF
TGTGCCAGCAGTTACTCGTCTGAGGGTGGCTATGGCTACACCTTC
>TRBD1|TRBJ1-6|-|TRBV28
CASSFWDREDSPLHF
TGTGCCAGCAGTTTTTGGGACAGGGAGGATTCACCCCTCCACTTT
>-|TRBJ1-2|few|TRBV29-1
CSVEVVGQALGYGYTF
TGCAGCGTTGAAGTGGTGGGTCAGGCGCTTGGCTATGGCTACACCTTC
>TRBD1|TRBJ1-1|-|TRBV6-4
CASSARDRGYEAFF
TGTGCCAGCAGCGCCCGGGACAGGGGATACGAAGCTTTCTTT
>-|TRBJ1-2|-|TRBV27
CASSLEAGTNYGYTF
TGTGCCAGCAGTTTAGAGGCAGGGACTAACTATGGCTACACCTTC
>-|TRBJ1-1|-|TRBV7-3
CASSLTEGSEAFF
TGTGCCAGCAGCTTAACTGAGGGCTCTGAAGCTTTCTTT
>TRBD1|TRBJ2-1|-|TRBV27
CASTTGGGEQFF
TGTGCCAGCACCACAGGGGGCGGTGAGCAGTTCTTC
>-|TRBJ2-3|-|TRBV4-2
CASSQDSRGTQYF
TGTGCCAGCAGCCAAGATAGCAGAGGTACGCAGTATTTT
>TRBD2|TRBJ2-3|-|TRBV4-1
CASSRPLAASTDTQYF
TGCGCCAGCAGCCGACCCCTAGCGGCGAGCACAGATACGCAGTATTTT
>-|TRBJ2-1|-|TRBV9
CASSVEGGASSSYNEQFF
TGTGCCAGCAGCGTAGAGGGGGGGGCCAGCAGCTCCTACAATGAGCAGTTCTTC
>TRBD2|TRBJ2-7|-|TRBV7-2
CASSGGLAGAYEQYF
TGTGCCAGCAGCGGGGGACTAGCGGGAGCCTACGAGCAGTACTTC
>-|TRBJ1-1|-|TRBV19
CASTQNTEAFF
TGTGCCAGTACCCAGAACACTGAAGCTTTCTTT
>TRBD2|TRBJ2-1|-|TRBV7-8
CASSLGRLAGNEQFF
TGTGCCAGCAGCTTAGGGAGACTAGCGGGTAATGAGCAGTTCTTC
>-|TRBJ2-7|few|TRBV19
CASSPNSYEQYF
TGTGCCAGTAGCCCAAACTCCTACGAGCAGTACTTC
>-|TRBJ1-1|-|TRBV20-1
CSARGSSEAFF
TGCAGTGCTAGAGGTAGCAGTGAAGCTTTCTTT
>-|TRBJ1-2|-|TRBV28
CASNGGWFYGYTF
TGTGCCAGCAATGGAGGGTGGTTCTATGGCTACACCTTC
>-|TRBJ2-5|-|TRBV29-1
CSVVFQQETQYF
TGCAGCGTTGTCTTTCAGCAAGAGACCCAGTACTTC
>TRBD2|TRBJ2-7|-|TRBV9
CASSKPGLASEQYF
TGTGCCAGCAGCAAACCGGGACTAGCGTCAGAGCAGTACTTC
>TRBD2|TRBJ2-2|once|TRBV5-1
CASSLASAGESGELFF
TGCGCCAGCAGCTTGGCTTCAGCGGGAGAGTCCGGGGAGCTGTTTTTT
>-|TRBJ1-1|-|TRBV29-1
CSVVKPLNTEAFF
TGCAGCGTTGTAAAGCCTTTGAACACTGAAGCTTTCTTT
>TRBD1|TRBJ1-1|-|TRBV6-1
CASSVLRDRAKDTEAFF
TGTGCCAGCAGTGTCCTCCGCGACAGGGCCAAAGACACTGAAGCTTTCTTT
>-|TRBJ2-7|once|TRBV20-1
CSVHAGYEQYF
TGCAGTGTGCATGCCGGGTACGAGCAGTACTTC
>-|TRBJ1-2|-|TRBV30
CAWTETVYGYTF
TGTGCCTGGACGGAGACAGTCTATGGCTACACCTTC
>-|TRBJ1-2|once|TRBV9
CASSVQGFGYTF
TGTGCCAGCAGCGTGCAGGGGTTTGGCTACACCTTC
>TRBD1|TRBJ1-4|-|TRBV30
CAWRRQGGGEKLFF
TGTGCCTGGAGAAGACAGGGAGGTGGTGAAAAACTGTTTTTT
>TRBD2|TRBJ2-3|-|TRBV25-1
CASSVTSGSLSTDTQYF
TGTGCCAGCAGTGTTACTAGCGGGAGCCTTAGCACAGATACGCAGTATTTT
>-|TRBJ1-5|-|TRBV5-1
CASSPPRGQPQHF
TGCGCCAGCAGCCCCCCCAGGGGCCAGCCCCAGCATTTT
>-|TRBJ1-1|-|TRBV28
CASRVPRGTEAFF
TGTGCCAGCAGAGTACCCAGGGGCACTGAAGCTTTCTTT
>-|TRBJ1-2|-|TRBV7-9
CASSLGGRYYGYTF
TGTGCCAGCAGCTTGGGAGGGAGATACTATGGCTACACCTTC
>-|TRBJ2-1|-|TRBV29-1
CSAGKPRSSYNEQFF
TGCAGCGCCGGGAAGCCCAGGAGCTCCTACAATGAGCAGTTCTTC